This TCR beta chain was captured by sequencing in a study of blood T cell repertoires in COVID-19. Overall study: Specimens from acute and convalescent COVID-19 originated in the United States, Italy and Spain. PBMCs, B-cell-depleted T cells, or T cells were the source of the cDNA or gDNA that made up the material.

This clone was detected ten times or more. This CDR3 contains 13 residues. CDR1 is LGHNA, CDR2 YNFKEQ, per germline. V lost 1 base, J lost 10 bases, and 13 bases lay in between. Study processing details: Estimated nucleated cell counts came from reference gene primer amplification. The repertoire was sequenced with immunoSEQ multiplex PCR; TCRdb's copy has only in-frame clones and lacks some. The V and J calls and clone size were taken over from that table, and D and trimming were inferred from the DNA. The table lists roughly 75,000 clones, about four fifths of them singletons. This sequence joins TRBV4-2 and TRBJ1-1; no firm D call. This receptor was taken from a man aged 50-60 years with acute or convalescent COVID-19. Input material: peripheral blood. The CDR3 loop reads CASSQVRSPGAFF. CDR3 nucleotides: TGTGCCAGCAGCCAAGTACGGTCCCCGGGAGCTTTCTTT.